The rows below give T cell receptor beta chains drawn from one sample of a study of graft-versus-host responses after intestinal transplantation. Their specific antigens are unknown. Sequenced by immunoSEQ multiplex PCR; TCRdb stores in-frame clones only, minus some. This sample has approximately 86,000 clones, with just under 95% found just once. The material was unstimulated CD8+ T cells sorted from spleen or lymph node cells, obtained before transplant. The receptors come from a human donor who was the organ donor for an intestinal transplant. Both conserved end residues are part of each CDR3. A D gene is named only where the DNA matches it firmly. Rows may omit the clone size; those that give it use once, few, many or a size class.

clone size | J gene | D gene | V gene | CDR3 DNA | CDR3 protein
NA | TRBJ2-1 | NA | TRBV9 | TGTGCCAGCAGCGTAGATGGGGGGTCCCACAATGAGCAGTTCTTC | CASSVDGGSHNEQFF
NA | TRBJ2-3 | NA | TRBV9 | TGTGCCAGCGGGTTCGGGGTAGAAGATACGCAGTATTTT | CASGFGVEDTQYF
NA | TRBJ2-1 | TRBD2 | TRBV7-3 | TGTGCCAGCAGCTCGGGACTAGCGGGGCCGGCTGGCAATGAGCAGTTCTTC | CASSSGLAGPAGNEQFF
NA | TRBJ1-5 | NA | TRBV4-3 | TGCGCCAGCAGCCAACAGGGCGCTCAGCCCCAGCATTTT | CASSQQGAQPQHF
NA | TRBJ2-3 | NA | TRBV10-3 | TGTGCCATCAGTGAGTCGATAGAGAATACGCAGTATTTT | CAISESIENTQYF
NA | TRBJ2-7 | TRBD2 | TRBV9 | TGTGCCAGCAGCGTGACGGGACTAGCGGGGGGCCGGCCCTACGAGCAGTACTTC | CASSVTGLAGGRPYEQYF
NA | TRBJ2-1 | NA | TRBV20-1 | TGCAGTGCTAGGTCGGTAAATGAGCAGTTCTTC | CSARSVNEQFF
NA | TRBJ2-7 | TRBD1 | TRBV19 | TGTGCCAGTAGTATGGCAGGGGGCAGCTACGAGCAGTACTTC | CASSMAGGSYEQYF
NA | TRBJ1-2 | TRBD1 | TRBV11-2 | TGTGCCAGCAGCTCCGGGACAGCCTATGGCTACACCTTC | CASSSGTAYGYTF
NA | TRBJ2-2 | TRBD1 | TRBV19 | TGTGCCAGTAAATGGGACAGGGGGCTAGACGGGGAGCTGTTTTTT | CASKWDRGLDGELFF
NA | TRBJ2-7 | TRBD2 | TRBV4-2 | TGTGCCAGCAGCCCGACGTCGCGGGGGAGCTCCTACGAGCAGTACTTC | CASSPTSRGSSYEQYF
NA | TRBJ2-3 | TRBD1 | TRBV5-6 | TGTGCCAGCAGGTACGGGACAGGGTTAGAGACAGATACGCAGTATTTT | CASRYGTGLETDTQYF
NA | TRBJ2-7 | NA | TRBV7-2 | TGTGCCAGCAGCCCCGTTCGCTATGCCTACGAGCAGTACTTC | CASSPVRYAYEQYF
NA | TRBJ2-1 | NA | TRBV5-6 | TGTGCCAGCAGCTTGAAACGGAGCTCCTACAATGAGCAGTTCTTC | CASSLKRSSYNEQFF
NA | TRBJ2-4 | TRBD2 | TRBV6-1 | TGTGCCAGCAGTGAATATAAGCGGGGGGGCCCCAAAAACATTCAGTACTTC | CASSEYKRGGPKNIQYF
NA | TRBJ2-7 | NA | TRBV4-1 | TGCGCCAGCAGCCCCAGGGGCGGGCCCTACGAGCAGTACTTC | CASSPRGGPYEQYF
NA | TRBJ2-3 | NA | TRBV9 | TGTGCCAGCAGCCTGGACTTTACGACCGCAGATACGCAGTATTTT | CASSLDFTTADTQYF
NA | TRBJ2-7 | TRBD1 | TRBV13 | TGTGCCAGCAGCCTACAGACAGGGCTTGGCGAGCAGTACTTC | CASSLQTGLGEQYF
NA | TRBJ1-1 | NA | TRBV4-3 | TGCGCCAGCAGCCAAGACGGCAGGGGTATTAGTGAAGCTTTCTTT | CASSQDGRGISEAFF
NA | TRBJ2-7 | NA | TRBV7-9 | TGTGCCAGCAGCTCACCACGGGCAGGGCAAGCGTACGAGCAGTACTTC | CASSSPRAGQAYEQYF
NA | TRBJ1-3 | NA | TRBV4-1 | TGCGCCAGCAGCCCCATGACACTAGTCTCTGGAAACACCATATATTTT | CASSPMTLVSGNTIYF
NA | TRBJ2-5 | NA | TRBV9 | TGTGCCAGCAGCGTATGCAGGGTCCTCCAGTACTTC | CASSVCRVLQYF
NA | TRBJ2-2 | TRBD1 | TRBV28 | TGTGCCAGCAGCCTTGGACAGGGTAACACCGGGGAGCTGTTTTTT | CASSLGQGNTGELFF
NA | TRBJ2-2 | NA | TRBV13 | TGTGCCAGTCTCCAGGGGATAAACACCGGGGAGCTGTTTTTT | CASLQGINTGELFF
NA | TRBJ2-3 | TRBD2 | TRBV9 | TGTGCCAGCAGCGCTTGGGGGGGAGGGACAGATACGCAGTATTTT | CASSAWGGGTDTQYF
NA | TRBJ2-3 | TRBD2 | TRBV7-2 | TGTGCCAGCAGCATCCTAGCGGGCCCTGTAGATACGCAGTATTTT | CASSILAGPVDTQYF
NA | TRBJ2-1 | NA | TRBV2 | TGTGCCAGCAGTGAAGCCTCCGCAGGGCAAGTTCGTTGTGAGCAGTTCTTC | CASSEASAGQVRCEQFF
NA | TRBJ2-7 | TRBD1 | TRBV4-3 | TGCGCCAGCAGCCAAGATCGGGACAGGGACGAGCAGTACTTC | CASSQDRDRDEQYF
NA | TRBJ1-2 | NA | TRBV5-6 | TGTGCCAGCAGCGCGGGGAATTATGGCTACACCTTC | CASSAGNYGYTF
NA | TRBJ2-7 | NA | TRBV2 | TGTGCCAGCAAGTATAACTACGAGGAGCAGTACTTC | CASKYNYEEQYF
once | TRBJ1-1 | TRBD1 | TRBV9 | TGTGCCAGCAGCGTAGATCCGACAGGGAGTAACACTGAAGCTTTCTTT | CASSVDPTGSNTEAFF
NA | TRBJ1-2 | TRBD1 | TRBV7-9 | TGTGCCAGCAGCTTAACGGGGGACAGCCAAGGTGGCTACACCTTC | CASSLTGDSQGGYTF
NA | TRBJ1-3 | NA | TRBV13 | TGTGCCAGCAGCTTAGGCACTGGAAACACCATATATTTT | CASSLGTGNTIYF
NA | TRBJ2-1 | TRBD2 | TRBV5-1 | TGCGCCAGCAGCTTGGCTAGCGGGGAATCGCAGTTCTTC | CASSLASGESQFF
once | TRBJ1-4 | TRBD1 | TRBV15 | TGTGCCACCAGCGGCCGACAGACAGGGGATGAAAAACTGTTTTTT | CATSGRQTGDEKLFF
NA | TRBJ1-2 | NA | TRBV2 | TGTGCCAGCAGTGAAGACGGGGGAAACTATGGCTACACCTTC | CASSEDGGNYGYTF
NA | TRBJ2-5 | TRBD2 | TRBV2 | TGTGCCAGCAGTGAAGGGGGACTAGCGGGGCGACAAGAGACCCAGTACTTC | CASSEGGLAGRQETQYF
NA | TRBJ2-2 | NA | TRBV10-2 | TGCGCCAGCAGTGACGTGACTAGAGAGACCGGGGAGCTGTTTTTT | CASSDVTRETGELFF
NA | TRBJ2-1 | TRBD1 | TRBV10-3 | TGTGCCATCAGAGGGGACAGCCACAATGAGCAGTTCTTC | CAIRGDSHNEQFF
NA | TRBJ2-5 | TRBD2 | TRBV27 | TGTGCCAGCAGTTTATCGTTTGGGACTAGGAGCCAAGAGACCCAGTACTTC | CASSLSFGTRSQETQYF
NA | TRBJ2-3 | NA | TRBV27 | TGTGCCAGCAGTTTCCCGACAGGTTTCGGCACAGATACGCAGTATTTT | CASSFPTGFGTDTQYF
NA | TRBJ2-3 | TRBD2 | TRBV2 | TGTGCCAGCAGTGACTTGGTGGGACTAGCGATAGATACGCAGTATTTT | CASSDLVGLAIDTQYF
NA | TRBJ2-7 | TRBD1 | TRBV5-4 | TGTGCCAGCAGCTTGCCCACGGGACAGGGGGTCCGCGAGCAGTACTTC | CASSLPTGQGVREQYF
NA | TRBJ1-1 | TRBD1 | TRBV27 | TGTGCCAGCAGTTTTACAGGGGGCCCAAGCACTGAAGCTTTCTTT | CASSFTGGPSTEAFF
NA | TRBJ2-7 | NA | TRBV11-2 | TGTGCCAGCAGCTTCCTGGGCTTACCTCTGATCTACGAGCAGTACTTC | CASSFLGLPLIYEQYF
NA | TRBJ2-5 | NA | TRBV28 | TGTGCCAGCAGTTTCCTCGGACTCGAGGAAGAGACCCAGTACTTC | CASSFLGLEEETQYF
few | TRBJ1-3 | NA | TRBV4-1 | TGCGCCAGCAGCCCGTACATGAACTCTGGAAACACCATATATTTT | CASSPYMNSGNTIYF
NA | TRBJ2-2 | NA | TRBV4-2 | TGTGCCAGCAGCCAAGGGACTACGGGCACCGGGGAGCTGTTTTTT | CASSQGTTGTGELFF
NA | TRBJ2-7 | NA | TRBV6-1 | TGTGCCAGCAGTGAAGACTTGGTCGATCCCGGCGAGCAGTACTTC | CASSEDLVDPGEQYF
NA | TRBJ2-1 | NA | TRBV6-1 | TGTGCCAGCAGTGAAGCCCTGAGCTCCTACAATGAGCAGTTCTTC | CASSEALSSYNEQFF